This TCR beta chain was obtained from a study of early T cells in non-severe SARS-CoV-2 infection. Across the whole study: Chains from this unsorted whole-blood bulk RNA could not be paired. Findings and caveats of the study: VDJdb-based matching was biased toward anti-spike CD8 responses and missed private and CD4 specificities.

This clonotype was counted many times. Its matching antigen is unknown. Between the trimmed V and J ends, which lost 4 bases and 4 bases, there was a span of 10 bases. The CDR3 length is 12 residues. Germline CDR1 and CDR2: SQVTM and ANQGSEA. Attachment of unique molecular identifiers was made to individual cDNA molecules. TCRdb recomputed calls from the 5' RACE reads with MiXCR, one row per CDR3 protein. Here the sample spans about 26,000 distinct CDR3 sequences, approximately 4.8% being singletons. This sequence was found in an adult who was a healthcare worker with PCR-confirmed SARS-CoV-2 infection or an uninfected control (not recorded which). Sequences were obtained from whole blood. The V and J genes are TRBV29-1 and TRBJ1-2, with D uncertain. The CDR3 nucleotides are TGCAGCGTTGTCGAGGGAACCTATGGCTACACCTTC. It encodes CSVVEGTYGYTF.